This T cell receptor (beta chain) stems from a study of shared clonotypes between healthy human individuals. Overall study findings and caveats: The naive CD4 repertoires of several donors were compared, and around 5% of clonotypes were shared. In the sorted subsets, rarefaction showed sequencing was incomplete despite large depth.

Per the authors' pipeline: Filtering differed for immunoSEQ, which gave only junction sequences without quality scores. Sequencing was performed with immunoSEQ multiplex PCR; in TCRdb, only in-frame clones are kept and a portion is missing. The V and J calls and clone size were taken over from that table, and D and trimming were inferred from the DNA. The sample records over a million clones, 95% to 99% being singletons. This clone appeared once. No antigen is known for it. V was pared by 3 bases and J by 7 bases, with 6 bases of the junction left unmatched. CDR1 and CDR2 (germline): MNHEY, SMNVEV (reference sequence). The CDR3 is 14 amino acids. The split of CD4+ cells yielded CD45RA+ naive and CD45RA-negative memory subsets.

The chain combines TRBV27 with TRBJ1-2, with TRBD1 matching over 9 bases. The source is a young man in good health. The sample was naive CD4+ T cells sorted from blood. Stated subset: CD45RA+ positively selected. The CDR3: CASSLTGQGSGYTF. The CDR3 DNA is TGTGCCAGCAGTTTGACGGGACAGGGAAGTGGCTACACCTTC.